A single sample gave rise to the 21 T cell receptor beta chains below, sequenced in a study of T cells in Graves' hyperthyroidism and ophthalmopathy. Authors of the study amplified TCR beta CDR3 regions from RNA transcripts. First-round RT-PCR with HTBI primers amplified the TCR CDR3 region. TCRdb called the multiplex PCR reads again in MiXCR, with one record for every CDR3 protein. This sample yields 250,000 to 300,000 distinct CDR3 sequences, of which about 19% are seen a single time; 35% to 40% belongs to the top ten. The specimen sequenced was blood. These receptors originate from a man aged 45-65 years with Graves' ophthalmopathy.

This clonotype was seen many times. This chain links TRBV6-1 with TRBJ2-7; no firm D call. CDR3 length: 10 residues. The germline V and J ends were trimmed by 3 bases and 3 bases, with 0 bases remaining between them. Germline V gene lookup returns CDR1 MNHNS and CDR2 SASEGT. The CDR3 is CASSDYEQYF. The CDR3 DNA sequence: TGTGCCAGCAGTGACTACGAGCAGTACTTC.

The chain couples TRBV28 to TRBJ1-4; 8 bases match TRBD1. The germline CDR1 and CDR2 sequences are MDHEN and SYDVKM. The CDR3 is 18 residues long. V shed 6 bases and J 1 base; nucleotides not matched to a gene: 13. DNA for the CDR3: TGTGCCAGCAGATCCACAGGGGGACTGGGGGGAACTAATGAAAAACTGTTTTTT. It codes for CASRSTGGLGGTNEKLFF. Complete variable domain (other parts from reference TRBV28 and TRBJ1-4): DVKVTQSSRYLVKRTGEKVFLECVQDMDHENMFWYRQDPGLGLRLIYFSYDVKMKEKGDIPEGYSVSREKKERFSLILESASTNQTSMYLCASRSTGGLGGTNEKLFFGSGTQLSVL.

The genes are TRBV20-1 and TRBJ2-3; TRBD2 agrees at 8 bases. CDR3 length: 18 residues. V shed 0 bases and J 4 bases; nucleotides not matched to a gene: 15. Per germline, CDR1 DFQATT and CDR2 SNEGSKA (reference sequence). The DNA of the CDR3 is TGCAGTGCTAGAGATATTTTACCCGGGAGGGGGTCGGCAGATACGCAGTATTTT. Its protein is CSARDILPGRGSADTQYF.

This clonotype has a count of ten or more. The chain couples TRBV2 to TRBJ2-7, with 8 positions matching TRBD2. The CDR3 runs to 12 residues. V gave up 6 bases and J gave up 6 bases; unmatched junction bases: 4. Per germline, CDR1 SNHLY and CDR2 FYNNEI. CDR3 protein: CASSREGSEQYF. CDR3 nucleotides: TGTGCCAGCAGCCGGGAGGGTAGCGAGCAGTACTTC.

This clonotype has more than one count but fewer than ten. This chain uses TRBV20-1 with TRBJ2-4; no clear D. CDR1 and CDR2 (germline): DFQATT, SNEGSKA (reference sequence). V shed 0 bases and J shed 1 base, with 7 bases lying between them. There are 14 residues in the CDR3. CDR3 coding DNA: TGCAGTGCTAGAGAGGGTGGGGCCAAAAACATTCAGTACTTC. Translating gives CSAREGGAKNIQYF.

This clonotype was seen ten or more times. The rearrangement links TRBV7-8 to TRBJ2-3; 12 nucleotides match TRBD2. After removal of 4 bases from V and 4 bases from J, the junction contained 3 bases not matched to a gene. The CDR3 contains 15 residues. CDR1 SGHVS and CDR2 FQNEAQ come from the germline V gene. CDR3 amino acids: CASSSRLAGADTQYF. DNA of the CDR3: TGTGCCAGCAGCTCCAGACTAGCGGGAGCAGATACGCAGTATTTT.

This clonotype was seen a handful of times. This sequence joins TRBV6-1 and TRBJ1-4; TRBD1 matches at 7 bases. The CDR3 length is 14 residues. V shed 3 bases and J 8 bases; nucleotides not matched to a gene: 6. Germline V gene sequence: CDR1 MNHNS, CDR2 SASEGT. The CDR3 reads CASSDRDSMEKLFF. In nucleotides, the CDR3 is TGTGCCAGCAGTGACCGGGACAGCATGGAAAAACTGTTTTTT.

This clonotype was seen a handful of times. The chain joins TRBV19 to TRBJ2-1, with TRBD1 identical over 9 bases. V lost 6 bases, J lost 10 bases, and 10 bases stayed unmatched. The germline V gene has CDR1 LNHDA and CDR2 SQIVND (reference sequence). This CDR3 has 14 amino acids. DNA of the CDR3: TGTGCCAGTAGCCCCGGGACAGGGTCGGGGGAGCAGTTCTTC. Translating it yields CASSPGTGSGEQFF.

On this clonotype itself: Since a much larger clone is just one base distant, this may be a read error. V usage is TRBV5-1 and J usage is TRBJ2-3; the match to TRBD1 covers 7 bases. Trimming cost V 4 bases and J 8 bases; bases outside gene matches: 10. The germline CDR1 and CDR2 sequences are SGHRS and YFSETQ. The CDR3 runs to 14 residues. DNA for the CDR3: TGCGCCAGCAGCGAGGGGGCGACGAGGGGTACGCAGTATTTT. It specifies CASSEGATRGTQYF.

This clonotype was seen many times. The chain recombines TRBV11-2 with TRBJ1-1; D ambiguous. The CDR3 length is 13 residues. Trimming took 5 bases from V and 1 from J, leaving 8 bases between them. Germline V gene lookup returns CDR1 SGHAT and CDR2 FQNNGV. The CDR3 coding sequence is TGTGCCAGCAGCCAGGCGGGGAACACTGAAGCTTTCTTT. It is translated as CASSQAGNTEAFF.

This sequence joins TRBV11-3 and TRBJ2-7; a possible D gene is TRBD2 (6 bases). CDR1 and CDR2 (germline): SGHNT, YENEEA. V lost 10 bases, J lost 4 bases, and 23 bases lay in between. The CDR3 totals 15 residues. The CDR3, as DNA: TGTGCCAAGCCCCTGGTCCGGGACTCACAGTACGAGCAGTACTTC. Protein sequence: CAKPLVRDSQYEQYF. The full variable domain, with the rest looked up from reference TRBV11-3 and TRBJ2-7, is EAGVVQSPRYKIIEKKQPVAFWCNPISGHNTLYWYLQNLGQGPELLIRYENEEAVDDSQLPKDRFSAERLKGVDSTLKIQPAELGDSAVYLCAKPLVRDSQYEQYFGPGTRLTVT.

The chain carries TRBV5-1 and TRBJ2-1; 7 bases map to TRBD2. The CDR3 loop spans 16 amino acids. The germline V gene has CDR1 SGHRS and CDR2 YFSETQ. With V trimmed by 3 bases and J by 0 bases, 6 bases remained unmatched. The CDR3 DNA follows: TGCGCCAGCAGCTCCTACGGCGGGAGCTCCTACAATGAGCAGTTCTTC. Protein sequence: CASSSYGGSSYNEQFF.

This clonotype was counted ten times or more. J is TRBJ1-3 and V is TRBV9; D ambiguous. Germline lookup yields CDR1 SGDLS and CDR2 YYNGEE. The V and J ends lost 2 bases and 0 bases respectively, with 3 bases between them. The CDR3 is made up of 13 amino acids. CDR3 loop: CASSVGSGNTIYF. For the CDR3, the DNA is TGTGCCAGCAGCGTGGGCTCTGGAAACACCATATATTTT. Filled out from reference TRBV9 and TRBJ1-3, the complete variable domain reads DSGVTQTPKHLITATGQRVTLRCSPRSGDLSVYWYQQSLDQGLQFLIQYYNGEERAKGNILERFSAQQFPDLHSELNLSSLELGDSALYFCASSVGSGNTIYFGEGSWLTVV.

This clonotype was recorded a few times. A much larger clone lies a single base off, so this may be a read error. The chain employs TRBV5-1 and TRBJ2-2, with TRBD2 matching over 9 bases. Germline V gene data show CDR1 as SGHRS and CDR2 as YFSETQ. CDR3 length equals 14 residues. CDR3 protein: CASSWPSGTGKLFF. CDR3 DNA sequence: TGCGCCAGCAGCTGGCCTAGCGGGACCGGGAAGCTGTTTTTT.

The chain uses TRBV19 and TRBJ2-7; perhaps TRBD2 as D (5 bases). CDR3 length equals 15 residues. Germline lookup yields CDR1 LNHDA and CDR2 SQIVND (reference sequence). V lost 5 bases, J lost 2 bases, and 16 bases lay in between. The CDR3 DNA follows: TGTGCCAGTAGTCCCGGGATAGGCCTGCCCTACGAGCAGTACTTC. It codes for CASSPGIGLPYEQYF.

This clonotype has only a few counts. The CDR3 DNA sequence: TGTGCCAGTAGTTCACAGGGTCTCAACACTGAAGCTTTCTTT. Protein sequence: CASSSQGLNTEAFF. This chain joins TRBV19 and TRBJ1-1, with TRBD1 as a possible D gene (6 bases). This CDR3 is 14 amino acids long. CDR1 and CDR2 (germline): LNHDA, SQIVND (reference sequence). Trimming took off 5 bases at V and 2 bases at J, with 12 bases between the two ends.

This clonotype was observed at least ten times. The gene calls are TRBV12-3 or TRBV12-4 and TRBJ1-2; a possible D gene is TRBD1 (5 bases). This CDR3 spans 13 amino acids. V shed 5 bases and J shed 4 bases, with 11 bases lying between them. CDR3 DNA: TGTGCCAGCAGTCCGGACACTAGCTATGGCTACACCTTC. It yields the protein CASSPDTSYGYTF.

This chain uses TRBV7-9 with TRBJ2-1, with 7 bases fitting TRBD2. From germline, CDR1 is SEHNR and CDR2 FQNEAQ (reference sequence). This CDR3 region has 14 residues. J was trimmed by 7 bases and V by 3 bases; bases with no gene match: 6. CDR3 sequence: CASSFQWGGNEQFF. The CDR3, as DNA: TGTGCCAGCAGCTTTCAGTGGGGGGGGAATGAGCAGTTCTTC. Looking up the rest from reference TRBV7-9 and TRBJ2-1 gives the full variable domain: DTGVSQNPRHKITKRGQNVTFRCDPISEHNRLYWYRQTLGQGPEFLTYFQNEAQLEKSRLLSDRFSAERPKGSFSTLEIQRTEQGDSAMYLCASSFQWGGNEQFFGPGTRLTVL.

About this clonotype: This may stem from a read error, because a much larger clone lies one nucleotide away. As the CDR3 is not closed by the conserved phenylalanine or tryptophan, this likely results from a read error. This chain connects TRBV6-2 or TRBV6-3 to TRBJ2-6; D is unresolved. V dropped 8 bases and J dropped 0 bases, with 8 bases sitting between them. The CDR3 extends over 14 amino acids. Germline CDR1 is MNHEY and CDR2 is SVGEGT. This chain's CDR3 is CASFVDSGANVLTL. Here the CDR3 DNA reads TGTGCCAGCTTCGTTGACTCTGGGGCCAACGTCCTGACTCTC.

At least ten counts were recorded for this clonotype. V and J are TRBV6-1 and TRBJ1-5; D may be TRBD1 (5 bases). Germline CDR1 MNHNS, CDR2 SASEGT. The CDR3 consists of 14 residues. V gave up 8 bases and J gave up 5 bases, with 16 bases separating them. The CDR3 nucleotides read TGTGCCAGCGCCCGGGGGGGAGGGCATCAGCCCCAGCATTTT. Its translation: CASARGGGHQPQHF.

This clonotype came up a few times. The chain is built from TRBV24-1 and TRBJ2-5; 9 bases are a match to TRBD1. The CDR3 consists of 14 residues. The V gene end was trimmed by 9 bases and the J gene end by 3 bases; junction bases not matched to a gene: 7. From germline, CDR1 is KGHDR and CDR2 SFDVKD. This CDR3 reads CATAGTGPEETQYF. The DNA of the CDR3 is TGTGCCACCGCCGGGACAGGGCCCGAAGAGACCCAGTACTTC.